A selection of T cell receptor beta chains follows, all from one sample in a study of human T cells and chemical hapten exposure. MiXCR, run by TCRdb on the RACE reads, gives a single entry per CDR3 protein. The data hold about 300,000 distinct CDR3 sequences, with around 5% observed a single time. The sequencing here drew on whole blood, taken in connection with sensitization to the hapten diphenylcyclopropenone (DPC). The receptors come from a young woman with alopecia areata. Some clones in this sample may be carry-over from other donors' samples. Both conserved end residues are part of each CDR3. The order of the fields is CDR3 length, J gene, D gene, V gene, clone size, CDR3 protein, CDR3 DNA. D genes are given only for firm matches. Clone size is shown for a subset of rows, as once, few, many or a class of expanded clone.

16	TRBJ1-1	TRBD1	TRBV6-2/TRBV6-3	NA	CASNTPPTGPNTEAFF	TGTGCCAGCAACACACCCCCGACAGGGCCCAACACTGAAGCTTTCTTT
14	TRBJ1-1	TRBD1	TRBV7-9	few	CASSLGTGRTEAFF	TGTGCCAGCAGCCTGGGGACAGGTCGGACTGAAGCTTTCTTT
15	TRBJ1-3	TRBD1	TRBV12-3/TRBV12-4	few	CASSSDRGAGNTIYF	TGTGCCAGCAGTTCGGACAGGGGAGCTGGAAACACCATATATTTT
16	TRBJ1-3	NA	TRBV4-1	NA	CASSQEWVLGVNTIYF	TGCGCCAGCAGCCAAGAGTGGGTCTTGGGGGTCAACACCATATATTTT
15	TRBJ2-5	TRBD2	TRBV5-1	many	CASNGSGELEETQYF	TGCGCCAGCAATGGTAGCGGGGAGTTGGAGGAGACCCAGTACTTC
13	TRBJ2-7	NA	TRBV28	NA	CASSASVGGEQYF	TGTGCCAGCAGTGCGTCGGTCGGGGGAGAGCAGTACTTC
17	TRBJ2-1	NA	TRBV5-1	many	CASSLASLVQGRGEQFF	TGCGCCAGCAGCTTGGCCTCATTGGTCCAGGGTAGGGGTGAGCAGTTCTTC
16	TRBJ2-6	NA	TRBV6-5	many	CASSYSEGLGANVLTF	TGTGCCAGCAGTTACTCGGAGGGGCTTGGGGCCAACGTCCTGACTTTC
16	TRBJ1-5	NA	TRBV4-2	NA	CASSQDIGGGNQPQHF	TGTGCCAGCAGCCAAGATATCGGAGGGGGCAATCAGCCCCAGCATTTT
15	TRBJ2-1	NA	TRBV12-5	NA	CASGLQVTHPGEQFF	TGTGCTAGTGGTTTGCAAGTAACCCACCCCGGTGAGCAGTTCTTC
11	TRBJ1-1	NA	TRBV29-1	few	CSVARGIEAFF	TGCAGCGTTGCAAGGGGCATTGAAGCTTTCTTT
14	TRBJ1-2	TRBD1	TRBV11-2	NA	CASSSTGYNYGYTF	TGTGCCAGCAGCTCGACAGGGTACAACTATGGCTACACCTTC
15	TRBJ1-4	NA	TRBV29-1	NA	CSVEVTGFRGEKLFF	TGCAGCGTTGAGGTCACGGGGTTTAGGGGTGAAAAACTGTTTTTT
16	TRBJ1-6	NA	TRBV7-2	many	CASSSMGRGEGSPLHF	TGTGCCAGCAGCTCGATGGGGCGTGGGGAGGGTTCACCCCTCCACTTT
16	TRBJ1-5	NA	TRBV12-3/TRBV12-4	few	CASSPGRTSSNQPQHF	TGTGCCAGCAGCCCCGGTCGGACGTCGAGCAATCAGCCCCAGCATTTT
15	TRBJ1-2	TRBD1	TRBV7-9	few	CASSQSTGRHYGYTF	TGTGCCAGCAGCCAGTCGACAGGGCGGCACTATGGCTACACCTTC
13	TRBJ2-7	NA	TRBV27	NA	CASSRGTGYEQYF	TGTGCCAGCAGTCGTGGGACGGGATACGAGCAGTACTTC
15	TRBJ1-1	TRBD1	TRBV5-1	few	CASSTGDSTNTEAFF	TGCGCCAGCAGCACTGGGGACAGCACGAACACTGAAGCTTTCTTT
12	TRBJ2-1	TRBD2	TRBV20-1	many	CSVGGGYNEQFF	TGCAGTGTTGGCGGGGGGTACAATGAGCAGTTCTTC
13	TRBJ2-5	TRBD1	TRBV6-2/TRBV6-3	few	CASSGQGQETQYF	TGTGCCAGCAGTGGACAGGGGCAAGAGACCCAGTACTTC
14	TRBJ1-6	NA	TRBV27	few	CASSFIRGSSPLHF	TGTGCCAGCAGTTTCATCCGGGGAAGCTCACCCCTCCACTTT
15	TRBJ1-5	NA	TRBV7-6	NA	CASSLKIGGNQPQHF	TGTGCCAGCAGCCTAAAGATCGGGGGAAATCAGCCCCAGCATTTT
14	TRBJ2-7	NA	TRBV6-5	NA	CASSKGRGIYEQYF	TGTGCCAGCAGTAAGGGCAGGGGAATCTACGAGCAGTACTTC
15	TRBJ1-6	NA	TRBV11-2	few	CASSERRSYNSPLHF	TGTGCCAGCAGCGAGCGTAGATCCTATAATTCACCCCTCCACTTT
15	TRBJ2-6	NA	TRBV7-2	few	CASTKDYSGANVLTF	TGTGCCAGCACCAAGGATTACTCTGGGGCCAACGTCCTGACTTTC
15	TRBJ2-1	NA	TRBV12-3/TRBV12-4	many	CASSFSLGPYNEQFF	TGTGCCAGCAGTTTTAGCCTGGGTCCCTACAATGAGCAGTTCTTC
17	TRBJ2-5	NA	TRBV12-3/TRBV12-4	NA	CASSLAVGFGLGETQYF	TGTGCCAGCAGTTTAGCTGTTGGTTTCGGACTCGGGGAGACCCAGTACTTC
18	TRBJ2-6	NA	TRBV5-1	NA	CASSLIGVILSGANVLTF	TGCGCCAGCAGCTTGATCGGTGTAATCCTCTCTGGGGCCAACGTCCTGACTTTC
18	TRBJ1-1	NA	TRBV7-2	NA	CASSLAPFLGTVNTEAFF	TGTGCCAGCAGCTTAGCTCCTTTCCTCGGGACTGTGAACACTGAAGCTTTCTTT
13	TRBJ2-2	NA	TRBV12-3/TRBV12-4	many	CASSFRHTGELFF	TGTGCCAGCAGTTTTCGCCACACCGGGGAGCTGTTTTTT
13	TRBJ1-5	NA	TRBV20-1	many	CSARDELSQPQHF	TGCAGTGCTAGAGATGAGCTGAGTCAGCCCCAGCATTTT
12	TRBJ2-1	NA	TRBV6-2/TRBV6-3	many	CASSYPSDEQFF	TGTGCCAGCAGTTACCCTAGCGATGAGCAGTTCTTC
15	TRBJ2-3	NA	TRBV7-2	few	CASSPYGPVGDTQYF	TGTGCCAGCAGCCCATATGGACCGGTGGGGGATACGCAGTATTTT
14	TRBJ1-1	NA	TRBV2	many	CASGNTGGPTEAFF	TGTGCCAGCGGTAATACCGGGGGCCCCACTGAAGCTTTCTTT
10	TRBJ2-5	NA	TRBV29-1	NA	CSGKQETQYF	TGCAGCGGTAAACAAGAGACCCAGTACTTC
15	TRBJ1-4	TRBD1	TRBV6-6	few	CASTRRTGGAEKLFF	TGTGCCAGCACCAGGAGGACAGGGGGAGCTGAAAAACTGTTTTTT
16	TRBJ1-4	NA	TRBV5-1	many	CASSLGQGPTNEKLFF	TGCGCCAGCAGCTTGGGGCAGGGACCGACTAATGAAAAACTGTTTTTT
13	TRBJ1-3	NA	TRBV27	few	CASSTTSGNTIYF	TGTGCCAGCAGTACAACCTCTGGAAACACCATATATTTT
16	TRBJ2-4	TRBD2	TRBV18	NA	CASSPPGTSPKNIQYF	TGTGCCAGCTCACCCCCCGGGACTAGTCCCAAAAACATTCAGTACTTC
14	TRBJ2-7	NA	TRBV9	many	CASSVSPRRDEQYF	TGTGCCAGCAGCGTAAGTCCCCGCCGTGACGAGCAGTACTTC
15	TRBJ2-1	TRBD1	TRBV6-5	few	CASSRQGRTYNEQFF	TGTGCCAGCAGTAGACAGGGGAGGACTTACAATGAGCAGTTCTTC